This T cell receptor (beta chain) was captured by sequencing in a study of blood T cell repertoires in COVID-19. V was clipped by 2 bases and J by 2 bases, with 12 bases between them. The CDR3 has 15 amino acids. Germline V gene data show CDR1 as MDHEN and CDR2 as SYDVKM. Authors' processing steps: How many nucleated cells were present was estimated from reference gene primer amplification. Produced via immunoSEQ multiplex PCR; TCRdb's table is partial and in-frame only. Clone size and V and J calls were adopted from that table, with D and trimming inferred from the DNA. The sample lists 150,000 or so clones, over 80% occurring once.

The clonotype was recovered from a man aged 80 or over with acute or convalescent COVID-19. Sequencing was done on a sample of peripheral blood. This chain joins TRBV28 and TRBJ2-5; maybe TRBD2 (6 bases). As DNA, the CDR3 is TGTGCCAGCAGTTTACCTCTTGGGGGGCAAGAGACCCAGTACTTC. As protein: CASSLPLGGQETQYF. Full variable domain (missing parts from reference TRBV28 and TRBJ2-5): DVKVTQSSRYLVKRTGEKVFLECVQDMDHENMFWYRQDPGLGLRLIYFSYDVKMKEKGDIPEGYSVSREKKERFSLILESASTNQTSMYLCASSLPLGGQETQYFGPGTRLLVL.